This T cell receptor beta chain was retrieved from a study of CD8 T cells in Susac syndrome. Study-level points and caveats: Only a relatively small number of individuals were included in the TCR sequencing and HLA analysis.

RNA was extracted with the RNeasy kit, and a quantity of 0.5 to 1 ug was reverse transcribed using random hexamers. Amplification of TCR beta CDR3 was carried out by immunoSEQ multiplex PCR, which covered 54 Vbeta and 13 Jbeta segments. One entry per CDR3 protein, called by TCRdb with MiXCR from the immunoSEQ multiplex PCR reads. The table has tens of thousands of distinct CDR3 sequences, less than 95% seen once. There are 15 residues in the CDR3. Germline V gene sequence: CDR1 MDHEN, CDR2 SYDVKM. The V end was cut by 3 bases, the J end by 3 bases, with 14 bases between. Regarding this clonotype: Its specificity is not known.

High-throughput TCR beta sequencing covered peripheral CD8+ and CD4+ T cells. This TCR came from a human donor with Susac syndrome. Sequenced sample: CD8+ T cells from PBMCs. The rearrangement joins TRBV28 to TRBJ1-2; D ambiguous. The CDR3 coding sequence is TGTGCCAGCAGTTTGGGCGCGGGTGGAGACTATGGCTACACCTTC. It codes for CASSLGAGGDYGYTF.